The 15 T cell receptor beta chains below were found in one sample sequenced in a study of T-cell reconstitution after alpha-beta-depleted transplantation in children. Molecular barcoding with unique molecular identifiers was used for the TCRbeta library. Each CDR3 protein is one row after TCRdb ran MiXCR on the PCR reads. Of roughly 400,000 distinct CDR3 sequences in the sample, over 40% were seen once. The source was PBMCs, collected before TCRalphabeta/CD19-depleted stem cell transplant. Receptors were obtained from a girl aged 2 to 9 with aplastic anemia, due to receive a stem cell transplant.

The V call is TRBV20-1, the J call TRBJ2-4, with D perhaps TRBD1 (5 bases). Germline loops: CDR1 DFQATT, CDR2 SNEGSKA (reference sequence). Trimming pared 3 bases from V and 1 base from J, leaving 7 bases between. This CDR3 spans 13 amino acids. CDR3 DNA: TGCAGTGCTAGGAAGGGGGCCAAAAACATTCAGTACTTC. Its translation: CSARKGAKNIQYF.

This clonotype has a handful of counts. The J gene is TRBJ1-5, the V gene TRBV20-1, with 10 bases lining up with TRBD1. From germline, CDR1 is DFQATT and CDR2 SNEGSKA (reference sequence). The trim removed 5 bases at V and 3 bases at J, leaving 7 bases unmatched. CDR3 length equals 15 residues. Here the CDR3 DNA reads TGCAGTGCTTCTGACAGGGGGCAGATCAATCAGCCCCAGCATTTT. The encoded protein is CSASDRGQINQPQHF.

At least ten counts were recorded for this clonotype. V gene TRBV6-1 combines with J gene TRBJ2-2; 7 nucleotides match TRBD2. Trimming took 6 bases from V and 3 from J; bases not matched to a gene: 7. Germline V gene data show CDR1 as MNHNS and CDR2 as SASEGT. The CDR3 covers 15 residues. The chain's CDR3 is CASRGGDLDTGELFF. The DNA for the CDR3 is TGTGCCAGCAGGGGGGGGGATCTAGACACCGGGGAGCTGTTTTTT.

This clonotype turned up a few times. This may arise from a read error, as a much more abundant clone is one base away. The genes are TRBV2 and TRBJ2-7; 7 bases line up with TRBD1. The CDR3 is made up of 13 amino acids. V shed 6 bases, J shed 2 bases, and the junction held 4 bases outside the gene matches. CDR1 is SNHLY and CDR2 is FYNNEI in the germline V gene. DNA for the CDR3: TGTGCCAGCAGACCGACAGGGACCTACGAGCAGTACTTC. Protein sequence: CASRPTGTYEQYF. The entire variable domain, with the rest obtained from reference TRBV2 and TRBJ2-7, is as follows: EPEVTQTPSHQVTQMGQEVILRCVPISNHLYFYWYRQILGQKVEFLVSFYNNEISEKSEIFDDQFSVERPDGSNFTLKIRSTKLEDSAMYFCASRPTGTYEQYFGPGTRLTVT.

The chain joins TRBV30 to TRBJ1-2; D ambiguous. The ends were cut back, 2 bases at V and 1 base at J, with 8 bases in the middle. The CDR3 sequence is 13 residues long. Germline CDR1 and CDR2: GTSNPN and SVGIG (reference sequence). The CDR3 region is CAWSPWDNYGYTF. The CDR3 DNA reads TGTGCCTGGAGTCCCTGGGATAACTATGGCTACACCTTC.

This clonotype was counted many times. The chain employs TRBV3-1 and TRBJ1-1; D is ambiguous. V was clipped by 2 bases and J by 5 bases, with 9 bases between them. The CDR3 totals 13 residues. Germline CDR1 is LGHDT and CDR2 is YNNKEL (reference sequence). CDR3 protein: CASSQIGVTEAFF. In DNA, the CDR3 is TGTGCCAGCAGCCAAATTGGAGTAACTGAAGCTTTCTTT.

V and J are TRBV15 and TRBJ2-7; tentative D call: TRBD2 (5 bases). Trimming removed 10 bases from V and 3 bases from J, with 28 bases in between. Per the germline V gene, CDR1 is LNHNV and CDR2 is YYDKDF (reference sequence). This CDR3 is 17 amino acids long. The CDR3 DNA reads as TGTGCCAGCCCATTTGCGCGGCCAGATCTCCGGGGCTACGAGCAGTACTTC. It yields the protein CASPFARPDLRGYEQYF.

As DNA, the CDR3 is TGTGCCAGCAGTTATGCGCAGGATAGCAATCAGCCCCAGCATTTT. Its translation is CASSYAQDSNQPQHF. The chain couples TRBV6-2 or TRBV6-3 to TRBJ1-5; no clear D. Germline V gene sequence: CDR1 MNHEY, CDR2 SVGEGT. The CDR3 totals 15 residues. Trimming shortened V by 3 bases and J by 0 bases, and 9 bases separated the two germline ends.

The chain carries TRBV4-1 and TRBJ2-7, with TRBD1 matching 9 bases. The CDR3 is made up of 15 amino acids. Germline CDR1 is MGHRA and CDR2 is YSYEKL. V trimming: 0 bases; J trimming: 2 bases; junction bases outside the gene matches: 2. The CDR3 DNA reads TGCGCCAGCAGCCAAGAAGGGACAGGGACCTACGAGCAGTACTTC. Encoded protein: CASSQEGTGTYEQYF.

The rearrangement joins TRBV20-1 to TRBJ2-5; possible D gene TRBD1, 5 bases. The CDR3 runs to 14 residues. The V gene's germline CDR1 is DFQATT and CDR2 SNEGSKA (reference sequence). V lost 6 bases and J lost 1, with 15 bases in between. In nucleotides, the CDR3 is TGCAGTGCCACCCTCGGACATACCCAAGAGACCCAGTACTTC. This sequence encodes CSATLGHTQETQYF.

This clonotype was seen ten or more times. The V call is TRBV29-1, the J call TRBJ2-5; 13 positions agree with TRBD2. Losses at the gene ends were 3 bases for V and 0 bases for J; bases not matched to a gene: 7. Germline CDR1 SQVTM, CDR2 ANQGSEA. CDR3 length: 17 residues. The CDR3 spells CSVEGGGLAGHQETQYF. CDR3 sequence (DNA): TGCAGCGTTGAGGGTGGGGGACTAGCGGGGCACCAAGAGACCCAGTACTTC. The full variable domain, completed using reference TRBV29-1 and TRBJ2-5, is SAVISQKPSRDICQRGTSLTIQCQVDSQVTMMFWYRQQPGQSLTLIATANQGSEATYESGFVIDKFPISRPNLTFSTLTVSNMSPEDSSIYLCSVEGGGLAGHQETQYFGPGTRLLVL.

This clonotype has ten or more counts. J is TRBJ1-4 and V is TRBV7-9, with a possible D match to TRBD1 (6 bases). The V gene lost 4 bases and the J gene lost 14 bases, with 29 bases spanning the gap. The CDR3 is 17 residues long. The germline gives CDR1 SEHNR, CDR2 FQNEAQ (reference sequence). CDR3 coding DNA: TGTGCCAGCAGCTCTGACGCCACGGGACACCGCCGGAGGTTTCTGTTTTTT. This sequence encodes CASSSDATGHRRRFLFF.

This chain uses TRBV18 with TRBJ1-3; D call uncertain. Germline assignment: CDR1 KGHSH and CDR2 LQKENI. V shed 2 bases and J shed 0 bases, with 11 bases lying between them. The CDR3 spans 16 residues. This chain's CDR3 is CASSPSKGNSGNTIYF. DNA of the CDR3: TGTGCCAGCTCACCATCCAAGGGAAACTCTGGAAACACCATATATTTT.

The V and J genes are TRBV20-1 and TRBJ2-5; D assignment may be TRBD1 or TRBD2 (5 bases each). V was cut by 5 bases and J by 2 bases, with 15 bases left in between. Germline lookup yields CDR1 DFQATT and CDR2 SNEGSKA (reference sequence). This CDR3 contains 14 residues. In nucleotides, the CDR3 is TGCAGTGCTCGGACGGGGCACGGGCAAGAGACCCAGTACTTC. Translated: CSARTGHGQETQYF.

The chain joins TRBV12-3 or TRBV12-4 to TRBJ1-2; D unresolved. The CDR3 is 14 amino acids. With 5 bases removed from V and 4 bases from J, the gap between germline ends came to 14 bases. CDR3 bases: TGTGCCAGCAGTCCCGCGGGGTTTGTCTATGGCTACACCTTC. Protein: CASSPAGFVYGYTF.